This T cell receptor (beta chain) was sequenced in a study of shared clonotypes between healthy human individuals. Study-level background: Each donor's CD4 naive and CD4 memory cells filled three plates apiece, CD8 naive two, and CD8 memory one. Findings and caveats of the study: On the whole, naive subsets had larger estimated richness than memory subsets had.

Germline CDR1 and CDR2: SGHDT and YYEEEE. With V trimmed by 4 bases and J by 2 bases, 12 bases remained unmatched. The CDR3 extends over 16 amino acids. Comments on this clone: Antigen: not known.

The assay was carried out at the deep level. Repertoires were generated with immunoSEQ multiplex PCR, while TCRdb's copy carries only in-frame clones and drops some. The table has approximately 1,000,000 clones, 60% to 80% seen once. This sequence joins TRBV5-6 and TRBJ2-7; 7 nucleotides match TRBD1. Sequencing input: memory CD4+ T cells from PBMCs. The subset here: CD45RA-negative fraction. The clonotype originates from a man aged 18-30 years in good health. Some clones in this sample may be carry-over from other donors' samples. The CDR3 DNA is TGTGCCAGCAGCGAAGGACCGGGACAGTGGACCTACGAGCAGTACTTC. Its translation: CASSEGPGQWTYEQYF.